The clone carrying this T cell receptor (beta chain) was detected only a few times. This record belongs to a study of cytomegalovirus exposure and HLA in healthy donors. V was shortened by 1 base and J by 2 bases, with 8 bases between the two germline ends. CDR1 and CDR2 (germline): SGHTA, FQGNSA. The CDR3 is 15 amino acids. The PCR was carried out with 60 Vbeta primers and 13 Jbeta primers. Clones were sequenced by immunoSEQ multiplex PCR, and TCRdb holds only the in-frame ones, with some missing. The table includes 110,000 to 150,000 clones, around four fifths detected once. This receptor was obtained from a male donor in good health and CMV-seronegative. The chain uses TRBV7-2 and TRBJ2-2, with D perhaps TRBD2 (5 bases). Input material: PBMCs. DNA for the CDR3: TGTGCCAGCAGCTTAGGCCTAGCTAACACCGGGGAGCTGTTTTTT. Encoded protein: CASSLGLANTGELFF.